This T cell receptor (beta chain) emerged from a study of cytomegalovirus exposure and HLA in healthy donors. Study-wide background: Of 398 genotyped donors, more than 75% clustered with self-reported Caucasian donors. Findings and limits, study-wide: Highly shared sequence variants in one cluster were likely a sequencing artifact.

The CDR3 contains 12 residues. With 10 bases clipped from V and 3 bases from J, the junction kept 6 bases outside the gene matches. Looked up from germline, CDR1 is MGHDK and CDR2 is SYGVNS. As to this clone: Its antigen is unidentified.

The PCR had 60 Vbeta and 13 Jbeta primers. Sequenced by immunoSEQ multiplex PCR; TCRdb stores in-frame clones only, minus some. The repertoire holds 120,000 or so clones, with 50% to 75% as singletons. The sample taken for sequencing was PBMCs. This clonotype was sampled from a woman aged 40 to 55 in good health and CMV-seropositive. The V gene is TRBV25-1, the J gene TRBJ2-7, with TRBD2 matching 7 bases. The CDR3 here is CATGLGSYEQYF. CDR3 sequence (DNA): TGTGCCACCGGACTAGGGAGCTACGAGCAGTACTTC.